This T cell receptor (beta chain) was recovered during a study of T cells in Graves' hyperthyroidism and ophthalmopathy. From RNA transcripts, TCR beta CDR3 regions were amplified. The HTBI primer set was used in a first-round RT-PCR of the TCR CDR3. A single record per CDR3 protein comes from TCRdb applying MiXCR to the multiplex PCR reads. The data hold about 620,000 distinct CDR3 sequences, with 15% to 20% observed a single time. From germline, CDR1 is GTSNPN and CDR2 SVGIG (reference sequence). V lost 8 bases and J 0 bases, leaving 8 bases between the germline ends. The CDR3 loop spans 13 amino acids.

The sequenced sample was blood. This chain links TRBV30 with TRBJ2-6; D ambiguous. The source of this sequence is a woman in her thirties with Graves' hyperthyroidism. The CDR3 sequence: CAKQLSGANVLTF. The CDR3 DNA reads TGTGCCAAACAGCTCTCTGGGGCCAACGTCCTGACTTTC.